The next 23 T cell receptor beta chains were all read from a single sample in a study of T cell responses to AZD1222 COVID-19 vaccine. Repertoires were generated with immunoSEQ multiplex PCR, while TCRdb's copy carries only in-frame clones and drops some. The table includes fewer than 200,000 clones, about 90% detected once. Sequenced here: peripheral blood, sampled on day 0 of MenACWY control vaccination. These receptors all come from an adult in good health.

The CDR3 reads CASSLGTSYMTDTQYF. In nucleotides, the CDR3 is TGTGCCAGCAGCTTAGGAACTAGCTATATGACAGATACGCAGTATTTT. The rearrangement uses TRBV7-8 and TRBJ2-3, with a tentative D call TRBD2 (6 bases). In germline, CDR1 is SGHVS, CDR2 FQNEAQ. The V and J ends lost 1 base and 3 bases respectively, with 14 bases between them. The CDR3 is 16 amino acids. Variable domain in full (rest from reference TRBV7-8 and TRBJ2-3): GAGVSQSPRYKVAKRGQDVALRCDPISGHVSLFWYQQALGQGPEFLTYFQNEAQLDKSGLPSDRFFAERPEGSVSTLKIQRTQQEDSAVYLCASSLGTSYMTDTQYFGPGTRLTVL.

The CDR3 bases are TGTGCCAGCTCACCAAAGCGATCCCAGGATGGCTACACCTTC. It specifies CASSPKRSQDGYTF. V usage is TRBV18 and J usage is TRBJ1-2; D call uncertain. Trimming left V 2 bases short and J 6 bases short, with 13 bases between. This CDR3 has 14 amino acids. Germline V CDR1 and CDR2: KGHSH, LQKENI.

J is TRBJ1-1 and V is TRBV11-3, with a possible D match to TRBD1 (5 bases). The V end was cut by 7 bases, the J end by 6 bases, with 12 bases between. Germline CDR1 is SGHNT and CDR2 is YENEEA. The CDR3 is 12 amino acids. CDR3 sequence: CASTRGMAEAFF. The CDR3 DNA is TGTGCCAGCACTAGGGGAATGGCTGAAGCTTTCTTT.

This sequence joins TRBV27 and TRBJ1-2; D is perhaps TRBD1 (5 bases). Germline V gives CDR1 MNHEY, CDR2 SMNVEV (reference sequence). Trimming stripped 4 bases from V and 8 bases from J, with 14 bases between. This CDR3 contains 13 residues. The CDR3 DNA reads TGTGCCAGCAGTTCGTTCGGGGCAGGGGGCTACACCTTC. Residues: CASSSFGAGGYTF.

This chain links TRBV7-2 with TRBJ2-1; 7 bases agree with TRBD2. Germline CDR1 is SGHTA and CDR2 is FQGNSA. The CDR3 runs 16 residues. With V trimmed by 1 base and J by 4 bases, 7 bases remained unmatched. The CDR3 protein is CASSLDRTSEYNEQFF. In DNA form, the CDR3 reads TGTGCCAGCAGCTTAGACCGAACTAGCGAATACAATGAGCAGTTCTTC.

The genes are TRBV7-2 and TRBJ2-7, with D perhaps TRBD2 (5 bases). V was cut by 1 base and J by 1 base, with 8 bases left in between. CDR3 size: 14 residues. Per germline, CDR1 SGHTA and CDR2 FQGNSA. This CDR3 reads CASSLVPGSYEQYF. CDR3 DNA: TGTGCCAGCAGCTTAGTACCGGGGTCCTACGAGCAGTACTTC.

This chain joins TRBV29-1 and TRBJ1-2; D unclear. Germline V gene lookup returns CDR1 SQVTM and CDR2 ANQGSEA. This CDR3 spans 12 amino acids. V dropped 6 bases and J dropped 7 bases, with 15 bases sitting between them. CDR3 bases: TGCAGCGTCGGGGTCACTCAGTCTGGCTACACCTTC. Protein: CSVGVTQSGYTF. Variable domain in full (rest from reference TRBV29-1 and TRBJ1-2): SAVISQKPSRDICQRGTSLTIQCQVDSQVTMMFWYRQQPGQSLTLIATANQGSEATYESGFVIDKFPISRPNLTFSTLTVSNMSPEDSSIYLCSVGVTQSGYTFGSGTRLTVV.

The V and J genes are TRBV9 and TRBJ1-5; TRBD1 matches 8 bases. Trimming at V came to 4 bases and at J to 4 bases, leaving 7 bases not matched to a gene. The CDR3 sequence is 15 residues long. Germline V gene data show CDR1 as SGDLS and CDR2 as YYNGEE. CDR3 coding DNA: TGTGCCAGCAGCAAAATGGACAGGGTGAATCAGCCCCAGCATTTT. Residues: CASSKMDRVNQPQHF.

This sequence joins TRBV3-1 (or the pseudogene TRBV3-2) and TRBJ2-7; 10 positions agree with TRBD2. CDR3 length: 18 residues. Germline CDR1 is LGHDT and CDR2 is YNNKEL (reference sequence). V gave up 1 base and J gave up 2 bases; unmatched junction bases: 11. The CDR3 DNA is TGTGCCAGCAGCCAAGCCCCCATCACTAGCGGGATCGCCTACGAGCAGTACTTC. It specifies CASSQAPITSGIAYEQYF.

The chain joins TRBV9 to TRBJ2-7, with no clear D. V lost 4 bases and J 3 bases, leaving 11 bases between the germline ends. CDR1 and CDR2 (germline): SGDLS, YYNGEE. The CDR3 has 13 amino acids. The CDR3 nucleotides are TGTGCCAGCAGCTCGGACGGGTTCTACGAGCAGTACTTC. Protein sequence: CASSSDGFYEQYF.

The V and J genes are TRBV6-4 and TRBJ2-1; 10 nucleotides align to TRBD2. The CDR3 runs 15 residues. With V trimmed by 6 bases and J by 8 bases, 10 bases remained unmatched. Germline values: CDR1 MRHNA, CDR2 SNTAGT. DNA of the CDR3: TGTGCCAGCAGCATTAGCGGGAGGACCCTCGATGAGCAGTTCTTC. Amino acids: CASSISGRTLDEQFF.

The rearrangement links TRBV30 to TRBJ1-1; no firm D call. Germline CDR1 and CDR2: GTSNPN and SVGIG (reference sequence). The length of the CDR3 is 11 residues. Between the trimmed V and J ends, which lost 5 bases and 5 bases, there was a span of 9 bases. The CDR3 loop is CAWGTQTEAFF. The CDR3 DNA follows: TGTGCCTGGGGTACCCAGACTGAAGCTTTCTTT.

CDR3 sequence: CASSLGDRGGTEAFF. The CDR3, as DNA: TGTGCCAGCAGCTTGGGGGACAGGGGAGGCACTGAAGCTTTCTTT. The rearrangement links TRBV7-9 to TRBJ1-1, with 10 positions matching TRBD1. V lost 3 bases and J lost 4; bases outside the gene matches: 5. The CDR3 runs 15 residues. Germline V gene data show CDR1 as SEHNR and CDR2 as FQNEAQ (reference sequence).

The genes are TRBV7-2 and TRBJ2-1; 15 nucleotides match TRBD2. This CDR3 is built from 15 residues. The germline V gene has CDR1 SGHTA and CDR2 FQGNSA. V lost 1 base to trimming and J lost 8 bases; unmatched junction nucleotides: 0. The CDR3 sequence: CASSLGTSGGDEQFF. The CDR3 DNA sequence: TGTGCCAGCAGCTTAGGGACTAGCGGGGGGGATGAGCAGTTCTTC.

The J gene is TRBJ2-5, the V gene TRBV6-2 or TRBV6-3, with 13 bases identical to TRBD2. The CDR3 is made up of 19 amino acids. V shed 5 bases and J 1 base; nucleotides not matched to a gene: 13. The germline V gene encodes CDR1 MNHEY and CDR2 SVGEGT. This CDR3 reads CASSPLIRTSGRGQETQYF. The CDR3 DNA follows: TGTGCCAGCAGTCCGTTAATCAGGACTAGCGGGAGAGGCCAAGAGACCCAGTACTTC.

CDR3 nucleotides: TGTGCCAGCTCACCCAGAACAGGACAGGATCACGAGCAGTACTTC. Amino acid sequence: CASSPRTGQDHEQYF. The chain uses TRBV18 and TRBJ2-7, with 7 bases that match TRBD1. Germline V gives CDR1 KGHSH, CDR2 LQKENI. V lost 3 bases, J lost 5 bases, and 10 bases stayed unmatched. This CDR3 is 15 amino acids long.

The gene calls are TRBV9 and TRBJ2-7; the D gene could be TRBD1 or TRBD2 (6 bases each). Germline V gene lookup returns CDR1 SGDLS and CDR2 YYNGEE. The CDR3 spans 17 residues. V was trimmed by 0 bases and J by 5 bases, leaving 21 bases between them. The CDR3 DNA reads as TGTGCCAGCAGCGTAGATCCGGGGGCAGGGCTACTGGACGAGCAGTACTTC. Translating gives CASSVDPGAGLLDEQYF. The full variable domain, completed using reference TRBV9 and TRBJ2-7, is DSGVTQTPKHLITATGQRVTLRCSPRSGDLSVYWYQQSLDQGLQFLIQYYNGEERAKGNILERFSAQQFPDLHSELNLSSLELGDSALYFCASSVDPGAGLLDEQYFGPGTRLTVT.

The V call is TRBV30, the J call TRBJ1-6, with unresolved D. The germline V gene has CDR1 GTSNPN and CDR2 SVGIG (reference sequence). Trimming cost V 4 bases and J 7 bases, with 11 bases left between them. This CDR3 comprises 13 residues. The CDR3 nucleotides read TGTGCCTGGATTCGGGAGTCGAATTCACCCCTCCACTTT. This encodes CAWIRESNSPLHF.

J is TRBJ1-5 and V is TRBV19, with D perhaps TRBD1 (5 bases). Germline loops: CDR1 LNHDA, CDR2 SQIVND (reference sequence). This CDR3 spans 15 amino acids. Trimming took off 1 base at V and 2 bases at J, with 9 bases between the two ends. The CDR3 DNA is TGTGCCAGTAGTATAGGAAGGGACGGCAATCAGCCCCAGCATTTT. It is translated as CASSIGRDGNQPQHF.

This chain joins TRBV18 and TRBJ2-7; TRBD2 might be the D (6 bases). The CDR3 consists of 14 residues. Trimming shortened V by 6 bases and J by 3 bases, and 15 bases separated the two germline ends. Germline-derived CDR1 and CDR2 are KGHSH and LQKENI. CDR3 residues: CASSPTIGSYEQYF. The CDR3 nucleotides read TGTGCCAGCTCCCCTACTATCGGGAGCTACGAGCAGTACTTC.

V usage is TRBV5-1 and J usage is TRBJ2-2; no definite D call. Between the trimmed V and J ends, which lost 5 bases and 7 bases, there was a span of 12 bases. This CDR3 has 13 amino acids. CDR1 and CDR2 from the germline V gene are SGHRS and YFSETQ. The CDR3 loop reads CASSFTVVGELFF. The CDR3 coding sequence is TGCGCCAGCAGTTTTACAGTTGTCGGGGAGCTGTTTTTT. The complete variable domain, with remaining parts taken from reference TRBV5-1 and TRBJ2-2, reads KAGVTQTPRYLIKTRGQQVTLSCSPISGHRSVSWYQQTPGQGLQFLFEYFSETQRNKGNFPGRFSGRQFSNSRSEMNVSTLELGDSALYLCASSFTVVGELFFGEGSRLTVL.

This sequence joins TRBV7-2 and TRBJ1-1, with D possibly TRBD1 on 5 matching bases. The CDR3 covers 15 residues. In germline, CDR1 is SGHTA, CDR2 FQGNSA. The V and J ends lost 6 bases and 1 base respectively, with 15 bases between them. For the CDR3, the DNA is TGTGCCAGCAGTCCAGTGGGGACGCAGAACACTGAAGCTTTCTTT. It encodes CASSPVGTQNTEAFF.

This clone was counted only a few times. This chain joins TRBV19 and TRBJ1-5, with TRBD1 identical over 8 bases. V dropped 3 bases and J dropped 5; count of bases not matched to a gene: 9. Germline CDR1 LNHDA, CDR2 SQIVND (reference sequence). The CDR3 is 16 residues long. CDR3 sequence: CASSMILTGAHQPQHF. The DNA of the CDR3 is TGTGCCAGTAGTATGATATTGACAGGGGCCCATCAGCCCCAGCATTTT. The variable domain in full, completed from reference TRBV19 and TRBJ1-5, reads DGGITQSPKYLFRKEGQNVTLSCEQNLNHDAMYWYRQDPGQGLRLIYYSQIVNDFQKGDIAEGYSVSREKKESFPLTVTSAQKNPTAFYLCASSMILTGAHQPQHFGDGTRLSIL.